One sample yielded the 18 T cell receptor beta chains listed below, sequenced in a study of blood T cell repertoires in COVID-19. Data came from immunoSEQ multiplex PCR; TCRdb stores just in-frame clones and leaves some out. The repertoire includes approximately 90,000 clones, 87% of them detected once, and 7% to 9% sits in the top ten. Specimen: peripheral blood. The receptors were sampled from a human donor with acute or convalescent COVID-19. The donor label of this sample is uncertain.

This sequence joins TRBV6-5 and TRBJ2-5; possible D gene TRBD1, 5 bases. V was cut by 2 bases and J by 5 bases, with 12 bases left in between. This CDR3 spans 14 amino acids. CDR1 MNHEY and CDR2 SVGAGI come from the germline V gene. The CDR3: CASSYQGGWETQYF. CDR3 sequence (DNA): TGTGCCAGCAGTTACCAGGGCGGTTGGGAGACCCAGTACTTC.

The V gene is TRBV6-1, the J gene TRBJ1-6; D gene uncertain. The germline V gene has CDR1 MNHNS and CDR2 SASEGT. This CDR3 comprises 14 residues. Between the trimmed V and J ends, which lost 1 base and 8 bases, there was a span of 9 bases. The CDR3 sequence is CASSEVRRDSPLHF. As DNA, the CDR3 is TGTGCCAGCAGTGAAGTTCGTCGAGATTCACCCCTCCACTTT.

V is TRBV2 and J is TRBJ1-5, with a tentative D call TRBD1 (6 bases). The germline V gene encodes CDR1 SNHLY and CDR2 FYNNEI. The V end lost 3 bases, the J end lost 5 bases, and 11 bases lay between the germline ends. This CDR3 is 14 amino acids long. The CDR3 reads CASSEWGPDQPQHF. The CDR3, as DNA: TGTGCCAGCAGTGAGTGGGGGCCTGATCAGCCCCAGCATTTT.

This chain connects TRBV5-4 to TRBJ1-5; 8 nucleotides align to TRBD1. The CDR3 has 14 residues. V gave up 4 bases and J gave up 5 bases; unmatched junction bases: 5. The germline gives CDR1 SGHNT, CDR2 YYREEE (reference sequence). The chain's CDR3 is CASSLRGRDQPQHF. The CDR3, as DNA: TGTGCCAGCAGCCTCAGGGGGCGCGATCAGCCCCAGCATTTT.

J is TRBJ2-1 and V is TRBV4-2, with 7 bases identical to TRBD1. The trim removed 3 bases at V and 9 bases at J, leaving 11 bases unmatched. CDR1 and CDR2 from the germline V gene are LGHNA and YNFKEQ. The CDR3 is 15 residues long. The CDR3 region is CASSHAGTEGSEQFF. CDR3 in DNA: TGTGCCAGCAGCCACGCAGGGACAGAAGGGAGTGAGCAGTTCTTC.

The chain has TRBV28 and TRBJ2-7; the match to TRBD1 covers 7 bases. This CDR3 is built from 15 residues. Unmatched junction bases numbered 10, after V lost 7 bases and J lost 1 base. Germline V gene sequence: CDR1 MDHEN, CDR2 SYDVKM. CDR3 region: CASNAGRGISYEQYF. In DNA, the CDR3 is TGTGCCAGCAACGCCGGCAGGGGGATATCCTACGAGCAGTACTTC.

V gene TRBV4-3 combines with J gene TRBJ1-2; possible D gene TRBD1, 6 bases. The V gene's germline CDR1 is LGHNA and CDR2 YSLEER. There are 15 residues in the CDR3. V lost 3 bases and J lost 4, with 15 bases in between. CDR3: CASSQTDRYLYGYTF. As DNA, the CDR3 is TGCGCCAGCAGCCAGACAGACAGGTACCTCTATGGCTACACCTTC.

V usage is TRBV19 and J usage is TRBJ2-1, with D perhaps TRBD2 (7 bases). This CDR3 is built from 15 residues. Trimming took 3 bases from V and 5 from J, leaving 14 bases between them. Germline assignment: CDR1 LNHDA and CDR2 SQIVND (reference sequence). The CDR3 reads CASSMGGGPHNEQFF. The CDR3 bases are TGTGCCAGTAGTATGGGAGGGGGGCCCCACAATGAGCAGTTCTTC.

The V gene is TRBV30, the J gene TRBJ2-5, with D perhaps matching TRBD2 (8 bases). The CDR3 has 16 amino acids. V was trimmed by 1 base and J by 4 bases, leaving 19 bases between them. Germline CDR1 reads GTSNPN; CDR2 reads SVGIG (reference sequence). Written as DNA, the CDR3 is TGTGCCTGGAGTGGTCCGGGAGGGGGCTCTGCAGAGACCCAGTACTTC. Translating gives CAWSGPGGGSAETQYF. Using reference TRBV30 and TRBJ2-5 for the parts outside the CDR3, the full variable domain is SQTIHQWPATLVQPVGSPLSLECTVEGTSNPNLYWYRQAAGRGLQLLFYSVGIGQISSEVPQNLSASRPQDRQFILSSKKLLLSDSGFYLCAWSGPGGGSAETQYFGPGTRLLVL.

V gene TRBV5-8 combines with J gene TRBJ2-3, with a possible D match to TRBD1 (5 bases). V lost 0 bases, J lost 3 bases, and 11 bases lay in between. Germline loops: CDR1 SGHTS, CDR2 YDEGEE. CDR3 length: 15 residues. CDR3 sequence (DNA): TGTGCCAGCAGCTTGGGGTCCAGGGCGACAGATACGCAGTATTTT. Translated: CASSLGSRATDTQYF. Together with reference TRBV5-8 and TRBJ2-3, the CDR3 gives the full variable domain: EAGVTQSPTHLIKTRGQQATLRCSPISGHTSVYWYQQALGLGLQFLLWYDEGEERNRGNFPPRFSGRQFPNYSSELNVNALELEDSALYLCASSLGSRATDTQYFGPGTRLTVL.

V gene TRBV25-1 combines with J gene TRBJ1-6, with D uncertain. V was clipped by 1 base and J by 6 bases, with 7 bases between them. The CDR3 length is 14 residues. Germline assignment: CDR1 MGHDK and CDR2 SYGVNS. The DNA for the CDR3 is TGTGCCAGCAGTGAATTGTACACTAATTCACCCCTCCACTTT. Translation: CASSELYTNSPLHF.

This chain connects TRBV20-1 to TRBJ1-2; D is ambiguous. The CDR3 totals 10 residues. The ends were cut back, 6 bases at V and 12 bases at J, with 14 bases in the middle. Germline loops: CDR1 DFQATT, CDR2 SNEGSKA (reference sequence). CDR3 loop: CSASKEGHTF. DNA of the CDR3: TGCAGTGCCTCAAAAGAGGGCCACACCTTC.

CDR3: CASSTRDSKETQYF. CDR3 coding DNA: TGTGCCAGCAGCACCCGGGACAGCAAAGAGACCCAGTACTTC. The genes are TRBV9 and TRBJ2-5, with TRBD1 matching over 7 bases. Germline CDR1 and CDR2: SGDLS and YYNGEE. The CDR3 has 14 residues. V shed 4 bases and J 3 bases; nucleotides not matched to a gene: 6.

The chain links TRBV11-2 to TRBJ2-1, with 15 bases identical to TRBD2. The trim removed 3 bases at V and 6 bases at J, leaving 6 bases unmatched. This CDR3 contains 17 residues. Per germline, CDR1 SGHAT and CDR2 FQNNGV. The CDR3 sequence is CASSLRTSGGALNEQFF. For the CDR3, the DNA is TGTGCCAGCAGCTTGCGGACTAGCGGGGGGGCTCTCAATGAGCAGTTCTTC.

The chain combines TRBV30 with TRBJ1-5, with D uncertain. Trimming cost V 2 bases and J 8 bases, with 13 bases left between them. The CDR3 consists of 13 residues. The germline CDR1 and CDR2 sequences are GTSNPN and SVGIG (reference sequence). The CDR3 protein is CAWSPSGEEPQHF. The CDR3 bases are TGTGCCTGGAGTCCCAGCGGGGAGGAGCCCCAGCATTTT.

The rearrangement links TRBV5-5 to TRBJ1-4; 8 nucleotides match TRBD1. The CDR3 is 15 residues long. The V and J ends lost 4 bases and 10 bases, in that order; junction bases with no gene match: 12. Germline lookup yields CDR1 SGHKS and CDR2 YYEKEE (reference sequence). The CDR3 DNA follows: TGTGCCAGCAGCGGGACGGACAGGGAAACTGGAAAACTGTTTTTT. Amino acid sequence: CASSGTDRETGKLFF.

CDR3 sequence (DNA): TGTGCCACTCCTAGCGGGGGGCCCTACAATGAGCAGTTCTTC. Amino acid sequence: CATPSGGPYNEQFF. The chain joins TRBV7-9 to TRBJ2-1; 11 nucleotides agree with TRBD2. Germline V gene sequence: CDR1 SEHNR, CDR2 FQNEAQ (reference sequence). Trimming at V came to 10 bases and at J to 2 bases, leaving 4 bases not matched to a gene. The CDR3 is 14 amino acids.

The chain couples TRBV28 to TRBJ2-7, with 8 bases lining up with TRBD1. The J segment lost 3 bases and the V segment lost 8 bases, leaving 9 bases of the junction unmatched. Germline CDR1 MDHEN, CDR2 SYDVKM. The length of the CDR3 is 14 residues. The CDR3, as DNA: TGTGCCAGCGCTCACCCGGGACAGGTCTACGAGCAGTACTTC. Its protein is CASAHPGQVYEQYF.